A selection of T cell receptor beta chains follows, all from one sample in a study of low-dose radiotherapy and immunotherapy resistance in tumors. In TCRdb, the reads were re-called with MiXCR into one record per CDR3 protein. The table shows tens of thousands of distinct CDR3 sequences, with 15% to 20% occurring only once. Source: PBMCs, taken before treatment. The origin of the receptors is a male donor with prostate cancer. Both conserved end residues are part of each CDR3. Each record gives: J gene, clone size, D gene, V gene, CDR3 DNA, CDR3 protein. The D gene is left open where the match is weak. Some rows mark clone size as missing; the rest say once, few, many or name a class of expanded clone.

j_gene: TRBJ1-6; abundance: many; d_gene: -; v_gene: TRBV4-1; CDR3nt: TGCGCCAGCAGCCAAGATAGGAGGTCCGGAGCAAGCGCCCTCCACTTT; CDR3aa: CASSQDRRSGASALHF
j_gene: TRBJ1-2; abundance: many; d_gene: -; v_gene: TRBV20-1; CDR3nt: TGCAGTGCTAGTGAGGAAAGCGCCACCTTTGGGTATGGCTACACCTTC; CDR3aa: CSASEESATFGYGYTF
j_gene: TRBJ2-5; abundance: many; d_gene: -; v_gene: TRBV6-2/TRBV6-3; CDR3nt: TGTGCCAGCAGTTACTCAAACTTGGCCGAGACCCAGTACTTC; CDR3aa: CASSYSNLAETQYF
j_gene: TRBJ2-1; abundance: many; d_gene: -; v_gene: TRBV6-2/TRBV6-3; CDR3nt: TGTGCCAGCAAAAGTGGGTGGCTTGGGGGCAATGAGCAGTTCTTC; CDR3aa: CASKSGWLGGNEQFF
j_gene: TRBJ2-2; abundance: many; d_gene: TRBD2; v_gene: TRBV20-1; CDR3nt: TGCAGTGCTCAGACGGGACTAGCGGGGGACACCGGGGAGCTGTTTTTT; CDR3aa: CSAQTGLAGDTGELFF
j_gene: TRBJ1-5; abundance: -; d_gene: TRBD1; v_gene: TRBV11-2; CDR3nt: TGTGCCAGCAGCTTACGCTCCGGGACAGGGGTGCAGCCCCAGCATTTT; CDR3aa: CASSLRSGTGVQPQHF
j_gene: TRBJ1-1; abundance: -; d_gene: -; v_gene: TRBV6-1; CDR3nt: TGTGCCAGCCAGTTTGGGATCCGGGGAGGCACTGAAGCTTTCTTT; CDR3aa: CASQFGIRGGTEAFF
j_gene: TRBJ2-7; abundance: many; d_gene: -; v_gene: TRBV13; CDR3nt: TGTGCCAGCAGCCTCCTAGGGCAGGGTAGGATCTCCTACGAGCAGTACTTC; CDR3aa: CASSLLGQGRISYEQYF
j_gene: TRBJ2-3; abundance: many; d_gene: -; v_gene: TRBV3-1; CDR3nt: TGTGCCAGCAGCCGGGGAAGCACAGATACGCAGTATTTT; CDR3aa: CASSRGSTDTQYF
j_gene: TRBJ1-2; abundance: few; d_gene: TRBD1; v_gene: TRBV5-6; CDR3nt: TGTGCCAGCAGCCCACACCCGTCGGACAGGGGATATGGCTACACCTTC; CDR3aa: CASSPHPSDRGYGYTF
j_gene: TRBJ2-7; abundance: many; d_gene: -; v_gene: TRBV5-6; CDR3nt: TGTGCCAGCAGCTTGTATAGTCAAGCGGACGGGGGAATTCGGGAGCAGTACTTC; CDR3aa: CASSLYSQADGGIREQYF
j_gene: TRBJ2-7; abundance: many; d_gene: -; v_gene: TRBV7-9; CDR3nt: TGTGCCAGCAGCCCCGCCGCCGCCGGGTACGAGCAGTACTTC; CDR3aa: CASSPAAAGYEQYF
j_gene: TRBJ1-1; abundance: once; d_gene: TRBD1; v_gene: TRBV5-1; CDR3nt: TGCGCCAACAATCCGGGACAGGGGAACACTGAAGCTTTCTTT; CDR3aa: CANNPGQGNTEAFF
j_gene: TRBJ2-7; abundance: many; d_gene: TRBD2; v_gene: TRBV28; CDR3nt: TGTGCCAGCAGTTTACTGCCGGCCAGGGTAGCGGGAACTACCTCCTACGAGCAGTACTTC; CDR3aa: CASSLLPARVAGTTSYEQYF
j_gene: TRBJ1-2; abundance: few; d_gene: TRBD1; v_gene: TRBV12-3/TRBV12-4; CDR3nt: TGTGCCAGCAGCATACGCCGGGACAGCCACTATGGCTACACCTTC; CDR3aa: CASSIRRDSHYGYTF
j_gene: TRBJ1-1; abundance: -; d_gene: -; v_gene: TRBV3-1; CDR3nt: TGTGCCAGCAGCCGAACGAGCCGGGACACGGCTTTCTTT; CDR3aa: CASSRTSRDTAFF
j_gene: TRBJ2-7; abundance: many; d_gene: -; v_gene: TRBV20-1; CDR3nt: TGCAGTGCTAGTGGGGGAAACATACTTTTTTGGGACGAGCAGTACTTC; CDR3aa: CSASGGNILFWDEQYF
j_gene: TRBJ2-5; abundance: many; d_gene: -; v_gene: TRBV6-6; CDR3nt: TGTGCCAGCAGTTACGATTTTGTTAAAGAGACCCAGTACTTC; CDR3aa: CASSYDFVKETQYF